The present entry profiles one TCR beta chain with its context. As yet, its antigen is unknown. Profiling relied on immunoSEQ multiplex PCR, and the TCRdb table lists in-frame clones only, not all of them. This sample has 190,000 or so clones, with 80% to 85% found just once. CDR3 length: 14 residues. Trimming took off 9 bases at V and 8 bases at J, with 20 bases between the two ends. Germline V gives CDR1 SGHVS, CDR2 FNYEAQ. The sample is drawn from a study of cytomegalovirus exposure and HLA in healthy donors. Study-wide points: According to a subsequent analysis, TCR clusters identified in the first cohort showed a tendency to co-occur across the approximately 130 validation repertoires.

The donors were members of the approximately 120-subject validation cohort (separate from the approximately 670-subject first cohort). The chain combines TRBV7-6 with TRBJ2-1, with a tentative D call TRBD2 (6 bases). The sequence was obtained from a woman aged 18-29 years in good health and CMV-seropositive. The sample comprised PBMCs. CDR3 residues: CASKLAAGTDEQFF. Here the CDR3 DNA reads TGTGCCAGTAAATTAGCGGCCGGTACGGATGAGCAGTTCTTC.